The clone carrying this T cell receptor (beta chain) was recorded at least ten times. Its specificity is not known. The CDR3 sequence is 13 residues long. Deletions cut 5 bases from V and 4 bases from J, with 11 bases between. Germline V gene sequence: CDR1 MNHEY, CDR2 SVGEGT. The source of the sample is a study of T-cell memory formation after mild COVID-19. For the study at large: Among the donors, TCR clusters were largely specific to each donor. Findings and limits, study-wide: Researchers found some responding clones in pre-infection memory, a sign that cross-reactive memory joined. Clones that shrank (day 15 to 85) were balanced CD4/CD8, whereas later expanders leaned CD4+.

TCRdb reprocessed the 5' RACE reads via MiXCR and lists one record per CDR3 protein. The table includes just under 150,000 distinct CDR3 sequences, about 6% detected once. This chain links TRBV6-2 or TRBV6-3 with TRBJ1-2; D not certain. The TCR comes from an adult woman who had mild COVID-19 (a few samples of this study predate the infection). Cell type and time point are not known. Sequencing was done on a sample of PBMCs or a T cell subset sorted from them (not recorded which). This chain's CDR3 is CASSQQVAYGYTF. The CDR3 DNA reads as TGTGCCAGCAGTCAACAAGTCGCCTATGGCTACACCTTC.